This T cell receptor (beta chain) derives from a study of cytomegalovirus exposure and HLA in healthy donors. It was with 60 Vbeta and 13 Jbeta primers that the PCR ran. Clones were read by immunoSEQ multiplex PCR, and TCRdb kept only the in-frame ones, dropping some. The sample has around 120,000 clones, about 73% seen once. The sequence was collected from a woman aged 35 to 49 in good health and CMV-seropositive. The material sequenced was PBMCs.

For the CDR3, the DNA is TGTGCCAGCAGCACCCGGACAGGGAACTATGGCTACACCTTC. Protein: CASSTRTGNYGYTF. The rearrangement uses TRBV5-4 and TRBJ1-2; 8 positions match TRBD1. The junction had 4 bases not matched to a gene; V was cut back by 4 bases and J by 2 bases. The CDR3 has 14 amino acids. Germline V gene sequence: CDR1 SGHNT, CDR2 YYREEE (reference sequence).